This T cell receptor beta chain came from a study of shared clonotypes between healthy human individuals (dated by TCRdb to 2018 to 2021). Regarding the complete study: A few men and a couple of women, aged 18 to 49 years, made up the cohort. For each donor, CD4 naive and CD4 memory were each given three plates, CD8 naive was given two plates, and CD8 memory was given one plate. The study deeply sequenced blood TCR repertoires of several healthy adults to estimate repertoire size and the extent of clonotype sharing between individuals. Libraries were prepared and TCR repertoires were sequenced by different laboratories using diverse techniques, in order to increase sequencing depth and limit assay-specific biases. Between about 0.85 and 9.5 billion PBMCs per donor were obtained by leukapheresis. Overall study outcomes, separate from this receptor: Naive subsets generally had larger estimated clonotype richness than memory subsets did. Across several donors, about 5.2% of naive CD4, 3% to 4% of naive CD8, approximately 2.5% of memory CD4, and around 0.4% of memory CD8 clonotypes were shared. Sampling was restricted to blood, and TCR repertoires in tissues likely differ from the TCR repertoires found in blood. Higher generation probabilities were observed for clonotypes shared by all four sorted-subset donors than for non-shared clonotypes. The small number of donors limited the genetic and exposure-history diversity represented. Pairwise subsampling led to the expectation that sequencing depth would affect the degree of clonotype sharing among donors. Even with the large sequencing depth, rarefaction of the sorted-subset datasets indicated that sequencing was incomplete.

V loses 6 bases, J loses 10 bases, and the germline ends lie 19 bases apart. The germline V gene gives CDR1 as KGHSH and CDR2 as LQKENI. Spanning cysteine to phenylalanine, the CDR3 consists of 14 amino acids. The retained sequence is limited to the CDR3, 42 bases, with the frame set at the first base. As concerns this clone: What antigen it recognizes has not been identified. The sample holds no much larger clone one base away, and base qualities are not on file.

The donors were healthy, HIV-negative adults who had no recently reported acute infections or vaccinations. All donors were Caucasian adults living in Nashville, Tennessee, USA. Magnetic negative selection was used to enrich CD4+ T cells, after which naive cells were positively selected on CD45RA and the negative fraction became the memory subset. After blood collection by leukapheresis, PBMCs were isolated using Ficoll-Histopaque density gradient centrifugation and then cryopreserved in the vapor phase of liquid nitrogen. Analytical flow cytometry was used to check the purity and quantity of every magnetically sorted T cell population. Genomic DNA was isolated from every sorted fraction and measured by UV absorbance on a Nanodrop 2000c. Using the deep immunoSEQ assay, multiplex PCR amplified TCR CDR3 regions from genomic DNA. Genomic DNA extracted from each cell subset was distributed evenly over all wells of several immunoSEQ 96-well plates, and each plate served as one replicate. For sorted subsets, 200 to 250 ng of genomic DNA, equivalent to 25,000 to 35,000 T cell genomes, went into each replicate PCR. Purified libraries were quantified with a Qubit 3.0 fluorometer, sized on a Bioanalyzer 2100, and re-quantified with the KAPA Library Quantification kit. Each immunoSEQ 96-well plate was sequenced on its own single-read 150-cycle Illumina NextSeq 550 flow cell. Concerning the study's data processing: Because the immunoSEQ output included only junctional sequences and no quality scores, the filtering could not be the same as the filtering used for full-length reads. Sequences were annotated with PyIR, a Python wrapper for IgBLAST v1.9, using IMGT germline references to assign V/J genes and CDR3. Reads with weak V/J assignments (E-value above 1e-6), missing CDR3, stop codons, out-of-frame junctions, or ambiguous translated residues were removed. V3J clonotypes were defined as sequences sharing an identical inferred V gene, J gene, and CDR3 amino acid sequence. To compute the percentage overlap between repertoires, the number of shared unique clonotypes was divided by the size of the smaller repertoire. Three approaches were used to assess repertoire richness: RTK rarefaction, the Chao1 estimator, and Recon v2.1 estimates of unobserved clonotypes. OLGA was used to compute generation probabilities for all TCRbeta clonotypes that the gDNA method yielded from a handful of donors. TCRdb took over this immuneACCESS table, retaining in-frame rearrangements with V and J assigned. Such tables are incomplete; in checked studies, under half of the missing clones stem from an unresolved V gene, and the remainder is unexplained. The V and J calls and clone size were taken over from that table, and D and trimming were inferred from the DNA. This sample has 850,000 to 1,200,000 clones in its table, and 65% to 75% of those were observed once. The top ten clonotypes cover around 1.5% of the sample.

This clonotype was obtained from a man aged 18 to 35 in good health. This sequence uses TRBV18 and TRBJ2-1; 6 matching bases give a weak D call of TRBD2. Sequences were obtained from memory CD4+ T cells sorted from blood. The cell subset or site label corresponds to: CD45RA-negative fraction. CDR3 sequence: CASSPYGLAIEQFF. The DNA sequence is given as TGTGCCAGCTCCCCATATGGTCTAGCGATAGAGCAGTTCTTC.